One and the same sample provided the 7 T cell receptor beta chains below, sequenced in a study of CD8 T cells in Susac syndrome. Random hexamers primed reverse transcription of about 0.45 to 1 ug RNA. TCRdb itself ran the immunoSEQ multiplex PCR reads through MiXCR, one entry per CDR3 protein. The sample lists 200,000 to 300,000 distinct CDR3 sequences; 90% to 96% were seen once. Sequencing input: CD4+ T cells from PBMCs. These TCRs come from a human donor with Susac syndrome.

This chain uses TRBV5-1 with TRBJ2-1; tentatively, D is TRBD1 (6 bases). Per the germline V gene, CDR1 is SGHRS and CDR2 is YFSETQ. V was shortened by 0 bases and J by 13 bases, with 14 bases between the two germline ends. The CDR3 contains 13 residues. CDR3 sequence reads: CASSLAGRGRQFF. In nucleotides, the CDR3 is TGCGCCAGCAGCTTGGCCGGCAGGGGAAGACAGTTCTTC.

The chain carries TRBV29-1 and TRBJ1-1; D is unresolved. Germline values: CDR1 SQVTM, CDR2 ANQGSEA. Deletions cut 1 base from V and 1 base from J, with 7 bases between. CDR3 length: 13 residues. For the CDR3, the DNA is TGCAGCGTTGAAGTTGGCGGGAACACTGAAGCTTTCTTT. It codes for CSVEVGGNTEAFF.

The chain recombines TRBV28 with TRBJ2-5; TRBD1 aligns across 10 bases. This CDR3 is built from 15 residues. Per the germline V gene, CDR1 is MDHEN and CDR2 is SYDVKM. V lost 4 bases to trimming and J lost 3 bases; unmatched junction nucleotides: 5. The DNA of the CDR3 is TGTGCCAGCAGTTCGGGACAGGGGCCAGAAGAGACCCAGTACTTC. It encodes CASSSGQGPEETQYF.

The DNA of the CDR3 is TGCAGTGCTACGCCCCGGGGAGAGCAGCCCCAGCATTTT. As protein: CSATPRGEQPQHF. This rearrangement joins TRBV20-1 to TRBJ1-5; D not certain. Between the trimmed V and J ends, which lost 4 bases and 7 bases, there was a span of 14 bases. Looked up from germline, CDR1 is DFQATT and CDR2 is SNEGSKA (reference sequence). This CDR3 has 13 amino acids.

CDR3 sequence reads: CASSPTSGRTHEQFF. CDR3 sequence (DNA): TGTGCCAGCAGCCCGACTAGCGGGAGGACCCATGAGCAGTTCTTC. The rearrangement uses TRBV3-1 and TRBJ2-1; 13 positions match TRBD2. The CDR3 totals 15 residues. The ends lost 4 bases at V and 8 bases at J; junction bases unmatched: 5. The germline gives CDR1 LGHDT, CDR2 YNNKEL (reference sequence).

The V call is TRBV4-1, the J call TRBJ1-5; 8 bases map to TRBD1. J was trimmed by 6 bases and V by 0 bases; bases with no gene match: 4. CDR1 MGHRA and CDR2 YSYEKL come from the germline V gene. This CDR3 has 15 residues. CDR3 sequence reads: CASSQDRQGPQPQHF. The CDR3 DNA sequence: TGCGCCAGCAGCCAAGATAGACAGGGGCCTCAGCCCCAGCATTTT.

The chain is built from TRBV30 and TRBJ1-5; D perhaps matches TRBD1 (5 bases). There are 14 residues in the CDR3. Looked up from germline, CDR1 is GTSNPN and CDR2 is SVGIG (reference sequence). V lost 1 base, J lost 4 bases, and 11 bases lay in between. The CDR3 protein is CAWSGGTVNQPQHF. DNA for the CDR3: TGTGCCTGGAGTGGGGGGACGGTGAATCAGCCCCAGCATTTT.